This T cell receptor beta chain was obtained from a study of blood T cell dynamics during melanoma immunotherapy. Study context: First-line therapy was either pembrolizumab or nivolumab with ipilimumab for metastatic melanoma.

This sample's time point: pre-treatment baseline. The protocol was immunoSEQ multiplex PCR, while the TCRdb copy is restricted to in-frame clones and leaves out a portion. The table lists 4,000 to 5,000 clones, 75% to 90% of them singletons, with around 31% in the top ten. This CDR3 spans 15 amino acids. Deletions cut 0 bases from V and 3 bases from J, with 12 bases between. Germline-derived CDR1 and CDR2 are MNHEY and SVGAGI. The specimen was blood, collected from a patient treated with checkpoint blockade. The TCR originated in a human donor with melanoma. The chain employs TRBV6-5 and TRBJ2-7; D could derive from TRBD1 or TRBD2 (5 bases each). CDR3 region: CASSYSPGPHYEQYF. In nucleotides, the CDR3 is TGTGCCAGCAGTTACTCCCCGGGACCCCACTACGAGCAGTACTTC.